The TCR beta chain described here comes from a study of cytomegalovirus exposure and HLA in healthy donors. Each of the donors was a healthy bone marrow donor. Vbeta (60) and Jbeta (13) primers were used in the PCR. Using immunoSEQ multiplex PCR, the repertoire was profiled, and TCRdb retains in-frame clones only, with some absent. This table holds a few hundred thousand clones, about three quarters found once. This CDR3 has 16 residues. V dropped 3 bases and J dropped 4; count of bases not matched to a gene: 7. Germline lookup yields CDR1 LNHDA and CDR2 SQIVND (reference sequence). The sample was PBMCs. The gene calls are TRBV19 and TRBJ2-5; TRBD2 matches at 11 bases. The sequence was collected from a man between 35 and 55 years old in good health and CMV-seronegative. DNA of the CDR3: TGTGCCAGTAGTATCGCCGGGACTAGCGGCGGAGAGACCCAGTACTTC. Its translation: CASSIAGTSGGETQYF.